This TCR beta chain was identified during a study of OX40 agonist ivuxolimab in advanced cancers. As for this clone: Its matching antigen is unknown.

Study results and limitations: In CD8+ T cells, expanded clones were on average more numerous than in CD4+.

The protocol was immunoSEQ multiplex PCR, while the TCRdb copy is restricted to in-frame clones and leaves out a portion. This sample has 60,000 or so clones; about 94% occur once, and the top ten carry roughly 20%. CDR3 length: 14 residues. Trimming shortened V by 3 bases and J by 10 bases, and 19 bases separated the two germline ends. Germline V gives CDR1 SGDLS, CDR2 YYNGEE. This sample comprised CD4+ or CD8+ T cells sorted from blood, obtained in a trial of the OX40 agonist ivuxolimab. The chain employs TRBV9 and TRBJ1-1; no reliable D call. The receptor was isolated from an adult with an advanced solid tumor such as melanoma, head and neck, liver or kidney cancer. The CDR3 region has the DNA TGTGCCAGCAGCGCCATTGGCAGCCTACGGACAGCTTTCTTT. Translated: CASSAIGSLRTAFF.